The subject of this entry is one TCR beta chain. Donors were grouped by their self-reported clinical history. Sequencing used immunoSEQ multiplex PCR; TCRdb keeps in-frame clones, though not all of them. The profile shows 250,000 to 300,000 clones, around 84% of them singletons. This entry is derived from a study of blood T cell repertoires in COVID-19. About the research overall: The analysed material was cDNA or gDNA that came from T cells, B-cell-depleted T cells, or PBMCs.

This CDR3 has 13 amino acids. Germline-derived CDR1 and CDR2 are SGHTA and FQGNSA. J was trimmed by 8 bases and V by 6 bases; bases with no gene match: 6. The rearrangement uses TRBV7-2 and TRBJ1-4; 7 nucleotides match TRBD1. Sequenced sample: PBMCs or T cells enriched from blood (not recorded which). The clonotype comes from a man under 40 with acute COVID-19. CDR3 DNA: TGTGCCAGCAGAGTACAGGGGCGGGAAAAACTGTTTTTT. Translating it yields CASRVQGREKLFF.